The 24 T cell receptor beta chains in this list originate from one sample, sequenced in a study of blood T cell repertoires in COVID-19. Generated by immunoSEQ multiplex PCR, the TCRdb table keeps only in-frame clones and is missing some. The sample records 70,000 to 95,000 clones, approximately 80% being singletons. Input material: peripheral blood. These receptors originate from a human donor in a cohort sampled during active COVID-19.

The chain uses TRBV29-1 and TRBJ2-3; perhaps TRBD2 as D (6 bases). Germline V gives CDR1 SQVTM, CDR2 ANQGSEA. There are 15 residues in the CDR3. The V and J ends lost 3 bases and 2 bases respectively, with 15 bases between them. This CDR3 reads CSVEVLGGVTDTQYF. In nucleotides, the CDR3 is TGCAGCGTTGAGGTTCTAGGCGGGGTCACAGATACGCAGTATTTT.

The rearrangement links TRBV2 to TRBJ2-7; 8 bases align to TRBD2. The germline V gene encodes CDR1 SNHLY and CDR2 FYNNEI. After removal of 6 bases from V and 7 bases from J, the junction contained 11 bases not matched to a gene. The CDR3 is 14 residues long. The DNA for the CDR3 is TGTGCCAGCAGAGGCCGGGGGGGCCGGGGAGAGCAGTACTTC. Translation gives CASRGRGGRGEQYF.

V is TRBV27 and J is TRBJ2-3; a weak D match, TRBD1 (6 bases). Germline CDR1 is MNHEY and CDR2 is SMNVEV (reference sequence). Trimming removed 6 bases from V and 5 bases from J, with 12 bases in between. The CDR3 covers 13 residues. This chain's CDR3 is CASRRQAGDTQYF. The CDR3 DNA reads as TGTGCCAGCAGACGACAGGCGGGAGATACGCAGTATTTT.

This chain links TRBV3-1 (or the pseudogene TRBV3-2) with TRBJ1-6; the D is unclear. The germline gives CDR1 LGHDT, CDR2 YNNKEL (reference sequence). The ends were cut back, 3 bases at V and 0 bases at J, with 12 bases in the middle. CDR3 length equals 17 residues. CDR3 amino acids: CASSQNRWSSYNSPLHF. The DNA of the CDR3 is TGTGCCAGCAGCCAGAACCGGTGGAGCTCCTATAATTCACCCCTCCACTTT.

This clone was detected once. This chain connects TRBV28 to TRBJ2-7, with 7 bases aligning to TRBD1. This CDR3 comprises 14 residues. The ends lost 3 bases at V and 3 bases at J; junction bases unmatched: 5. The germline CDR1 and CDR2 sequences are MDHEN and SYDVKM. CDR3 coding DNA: TGTGCCAGCAGTTTGAACAGGGGATACTACGAGCAGTACTTC. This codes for CASSLNRGYYEQYF.

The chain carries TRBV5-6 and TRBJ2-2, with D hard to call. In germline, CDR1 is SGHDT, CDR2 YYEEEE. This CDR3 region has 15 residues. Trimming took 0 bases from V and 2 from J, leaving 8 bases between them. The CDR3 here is CASSLAPGNTGELFF. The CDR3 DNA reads TGTGCCAGCAGCTTGGCTCCAGGAAACACCGGGGAGCTGTTTTTT.

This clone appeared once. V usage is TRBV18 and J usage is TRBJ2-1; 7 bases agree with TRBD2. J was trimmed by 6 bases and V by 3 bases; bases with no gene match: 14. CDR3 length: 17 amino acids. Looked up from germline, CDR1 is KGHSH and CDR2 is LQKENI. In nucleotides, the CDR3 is TGTGCCAGCTCACCTCTGGGGAGGGCTAGTTCCCTCAATGAGCAGTTCTTC. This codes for CASSPLGRASSLNEQFF.

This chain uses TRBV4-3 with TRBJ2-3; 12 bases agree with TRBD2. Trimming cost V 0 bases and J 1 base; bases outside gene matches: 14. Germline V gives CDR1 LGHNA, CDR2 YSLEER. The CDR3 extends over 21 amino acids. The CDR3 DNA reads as TGCGCCAGCAGCCAAGAGCGAAGCGTGGCTAGCGGGGGGGCCCGCACAGATACGCAGTATTTT. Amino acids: CASSQERSVASGGARTDTQYF.

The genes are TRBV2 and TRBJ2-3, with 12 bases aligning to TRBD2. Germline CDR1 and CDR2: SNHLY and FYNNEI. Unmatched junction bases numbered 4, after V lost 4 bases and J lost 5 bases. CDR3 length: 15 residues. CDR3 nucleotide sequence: TGTGCCAGCAGTGGTCAGACTAGCGGGGGAGATACGCAGTATTTT. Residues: CASSGQTSGGDTQYF.

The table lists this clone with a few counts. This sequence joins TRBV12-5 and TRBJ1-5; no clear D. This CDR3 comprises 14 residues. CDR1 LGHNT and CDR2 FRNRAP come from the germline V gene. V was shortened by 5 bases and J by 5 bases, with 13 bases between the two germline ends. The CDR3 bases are TGTGCTAGTGGTACCGTCGGAGGGCATCAGCCCCAGCATTTT. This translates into CASGTVGGHQPQHF.

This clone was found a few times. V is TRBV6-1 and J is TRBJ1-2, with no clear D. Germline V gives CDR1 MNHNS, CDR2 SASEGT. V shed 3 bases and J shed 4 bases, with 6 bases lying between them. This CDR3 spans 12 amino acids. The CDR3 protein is CASSEATYGYTF. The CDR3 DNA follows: TGTGCCAGCAGTGAGGCCACCTATGGCTACACCTTC.

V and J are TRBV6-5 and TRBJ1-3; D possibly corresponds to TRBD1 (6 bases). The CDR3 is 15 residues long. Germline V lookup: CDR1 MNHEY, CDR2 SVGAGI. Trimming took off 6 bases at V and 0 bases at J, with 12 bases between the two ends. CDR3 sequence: CASRPTGRSGNTIYF. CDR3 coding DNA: TGTGCCAGCAGGCCGACAGGACGCTCTGGAAACACCATATATTTT.

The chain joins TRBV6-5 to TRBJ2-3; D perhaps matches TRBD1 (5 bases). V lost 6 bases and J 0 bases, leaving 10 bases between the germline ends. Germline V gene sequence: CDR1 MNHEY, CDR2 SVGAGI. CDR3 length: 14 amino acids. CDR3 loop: CASRDTLSTDTQYF. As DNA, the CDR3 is TGTGCCAGCAGGGACACTTTGAGCACAGATACGCAGTATTTT.

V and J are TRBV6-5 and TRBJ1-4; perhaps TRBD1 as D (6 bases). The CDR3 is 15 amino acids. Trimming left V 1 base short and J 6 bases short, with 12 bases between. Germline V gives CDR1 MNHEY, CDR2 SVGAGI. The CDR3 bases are TGTGCCAGCAGTTACTACAGGGCGGGGGATGAAAAACTGTTTTTT. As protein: CASSYYRAGDEKLFF.

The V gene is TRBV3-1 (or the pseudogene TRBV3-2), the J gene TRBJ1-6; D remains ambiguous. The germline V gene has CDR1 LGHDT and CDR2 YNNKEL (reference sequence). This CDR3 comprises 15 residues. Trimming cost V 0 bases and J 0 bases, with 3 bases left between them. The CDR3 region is CASSQESSYNSPLHF. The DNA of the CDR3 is TGTGCCAGCAGCCAAGAGAGCTCCTATAATTCACCCCTCCACTTT.

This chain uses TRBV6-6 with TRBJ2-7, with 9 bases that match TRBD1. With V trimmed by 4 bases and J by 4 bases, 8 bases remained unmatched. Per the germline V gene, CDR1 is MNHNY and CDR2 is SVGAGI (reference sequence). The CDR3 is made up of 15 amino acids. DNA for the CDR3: TGTGCCAGCAGTTCCACCGGGACAGGGCGGTACGAGCAGTACTTC. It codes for CASSSTGTGRYEQYF.

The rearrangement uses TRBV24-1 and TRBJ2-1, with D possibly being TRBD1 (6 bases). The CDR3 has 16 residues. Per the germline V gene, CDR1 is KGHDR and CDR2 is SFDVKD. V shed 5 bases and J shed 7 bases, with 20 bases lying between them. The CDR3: CATSAPSGTSSNEQFF. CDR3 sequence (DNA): TGTGCCACCAGTGCGCCCTCCGGGACAAGTTCAAATGAGCAGTTCTTC.

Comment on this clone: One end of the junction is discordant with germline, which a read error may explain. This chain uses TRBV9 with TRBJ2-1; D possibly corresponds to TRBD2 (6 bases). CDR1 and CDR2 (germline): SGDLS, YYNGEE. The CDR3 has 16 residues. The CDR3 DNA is TGTGCCAGCAGCGTAGTGGCGGGGACCTCCTACGATGAGCAGTTCTTC. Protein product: CASSVVAGTSYDEQFF.

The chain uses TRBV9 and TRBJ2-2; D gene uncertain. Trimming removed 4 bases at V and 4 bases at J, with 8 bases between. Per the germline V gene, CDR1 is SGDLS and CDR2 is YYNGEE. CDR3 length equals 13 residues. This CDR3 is CASSPAPTGELFF. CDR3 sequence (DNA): TGTGCCAGCAGCCCCGCGCCCACCGGGGAGCTGTTTTTT.

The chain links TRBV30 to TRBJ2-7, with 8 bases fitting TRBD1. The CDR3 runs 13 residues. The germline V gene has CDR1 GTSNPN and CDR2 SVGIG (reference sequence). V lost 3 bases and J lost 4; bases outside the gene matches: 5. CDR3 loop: CAWSRTGRYEQYF. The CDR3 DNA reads TGTGCCTGGAGCCGGACAGGGCGGTACGAGCAGTACTTC.

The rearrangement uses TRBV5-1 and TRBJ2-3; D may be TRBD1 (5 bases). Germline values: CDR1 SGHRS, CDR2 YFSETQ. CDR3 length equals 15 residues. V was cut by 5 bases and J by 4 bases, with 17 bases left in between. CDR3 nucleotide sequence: TGCGCCAGCAGTATAGACAGTACGGTCCCAGATACGCAGTATTTT. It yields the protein CASSIDSTVPDTQYF.

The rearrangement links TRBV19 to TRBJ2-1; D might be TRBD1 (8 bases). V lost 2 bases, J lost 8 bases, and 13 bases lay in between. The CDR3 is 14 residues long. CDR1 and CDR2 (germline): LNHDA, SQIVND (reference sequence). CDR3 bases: TGTGCCAGTAGTATAAGAACAGGGGGGGATGAGCAGTTCTTC. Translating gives CASSIRTGGDEQFF.

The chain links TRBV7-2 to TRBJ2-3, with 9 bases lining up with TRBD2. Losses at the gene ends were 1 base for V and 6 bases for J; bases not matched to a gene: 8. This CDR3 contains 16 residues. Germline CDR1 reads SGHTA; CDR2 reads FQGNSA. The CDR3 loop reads CASSLVWRGGLDTQYF. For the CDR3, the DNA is TGTGCCAGCAGCTTAGTTTGGCGGGGGGGCTTGGATACGCAGTATTTT. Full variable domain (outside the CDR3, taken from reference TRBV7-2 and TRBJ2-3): GAGVSQSPSNKVTEKGKDVELRCDPISGHTALYWYRQSLGQGLEFLIYFQGNSAPDKSGLPSDRFSAERTGGSVSTLTIQRTQQEDSAVYLCASSLVWRGGLDTQYFGPGTRLTVL.

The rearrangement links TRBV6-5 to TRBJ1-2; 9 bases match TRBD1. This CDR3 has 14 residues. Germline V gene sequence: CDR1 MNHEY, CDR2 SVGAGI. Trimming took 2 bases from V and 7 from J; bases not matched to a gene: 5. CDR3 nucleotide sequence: TGTGCCAGCAGTTACACCGGACAGGGGATTGGCTACACCTTC. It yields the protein CASSYTGQGIGYTF.